The 17 T cell receptor beta chains below come from one sample, sequenced in a study of T cell changes during pregnancy in multiple sclerosis. This table comes from immunoSEQ multiplex PCR, and its TCRdb copy is limited to in-frame clones, with some not included. The sample holds approximately 39,000 clones, 90% seen once. This specimen consisted of CD4+ T cells from peripheral blood mononuclear cells, obtained in the second trimester of pregnancy. These receptors originate from a female donor with multiple sclerosis, enrolled in a pregnancy study.

This chain connects TRBV5-4 to TRBJ2-3; 12 positions match TRBD1. The junction had 6 bases not matched to a gene; V was cut back by 4 bases and J by 6 bases. Germline V gene lookup returns CDR1 SGHNT and CDR2 YYREEE (reference sequence). The CDR3 spans 15 residues. For the CDR3, the DNA is TGTGCCAGCAGCATCCGGGACAGGGGGCAGGATACGCAGTATTTT. It specifies CASSIRDRGQDTQYF.

The rearrangement joins TRBV19 to TRBJ1-5; D unclear. Deletions cut 3 bases from V and 2 bases from J, with 11 bases between. Germline CDR1 reads LNHDA; CDR2 reads SQIVND (reference sequence). There are 15 residues in the CDR3. CDR3 loop: CASSIRGSGNQPQHF. Here the CDR3 DNA reads TGTGCCAGTAGTATTAGAGGGTCTGGCAATCAGCCCCAGCATTTT.

V is TRBV4-1 and J is TRBJ2-3; D uncertain. CDR1 and CDR2 (germline): MGHRA, YSYEKL. V lost 0 bases and J 4 bases, leaving 17 bases between the germline ends. This CDR3 is built from 17 residues. For the CDR3, the DNA is TGCGCCAGCAGCCAAGATACGATCGTAGCTCTTCCAGATACGCAGTATTTT. Translating gives CASSQDTIVALPDTQYF.

The J gene is TRBJ2-7, the V gene TRBV7-2, with D maybe TRBD2 (5 bases). CDR1 and CDR2 from the germline V gene are SGHTA and FQGNSA. V was trimmed by 5 bases and J by 6 bases, leaving 14 bases between them. This CDR3 is built from 13 residues. DNA for the CDR3: TGTGCCAGCAGCCCAATTCGGGCGGGCGAGCAGTACTTC. This encodes CASSPIRAGEQYF.

The J gene is TRBJ2-1, the V gene TRBV9; no clear D gene. V dropped 3 bases and J dropped 2 bases, with 6 bases sitting between them. CDR1 and CDR2 from the germline V gene are SGDLS and YYNGEE. The CDR3 has 13 amino acids. The CDR3 DNA is TGTGCCAGCAGCGGTGCAGCCTACAATGAGCAGTTCTTC. Protein: CASSGAAYNEQFF.

In this sample, this clone turned up a few times. V is TRBV6-5 and J is TRBJ1-2, with D tentatively TRBD1 (6 bases). From germline, CDR1 is MNHEY and CDR2 SVGAGI. V was clipped by 6 bases and J by 7 bases, with 9 bases between them. This CDR3 has 11 residues. This CDR3 is CASRQGFGYTF. DNA of the CDR3: TGTGCCAGCAGACAGGGTTTTGGCTACACCTTC.

The chain couples TRBV7-6 to TRBJ2-1; 9 nucleotides agree with TRBD1. Germline loops: CDR1 SGHVS, CDR2 FNYEAQ. Unmatched junction bases numbered 5, after V lost 1 base and J lost 7 bases. The CDR3 sequence is 15 residues long. In DNA, the CDR3 is TGTGCCAGCAGCTTAGGGGACAGGGATGTGAATGAGCAGTTCTTC. Translated, it gives CASSLGDRDVNEQFF.

The rearrangement uses TRBV28 and TRBJ2-3, with D tentatively TRBD2 (6 bases). The V gene's germline CDR1 is MDHEN and CDR2 SYDVKM. Between the trimmed V and J ends, which lost 7 bases and 2 bases, there was a span of 16 bases. The CDR3 has 15 amino acids. Here the CDR3 DNA reads TGTGCCAGCACCCCGGGAGCACAATTCACAGATACGCAGTATTTT. Translating gives CASTPGAQFTDTQYF.

V gene TRBV28 combines with J gene TRBJ1-1; D gene uncertain. The V gene lost 5 bases and the J gene lost 7 bases, with 14 bases spanning the gap. The CDR3 contains 13 residues. The germline V gene has CDR1 MDHEN and CDR2 SYDVKM. This chain's CDR3 is CASSVRGRHEAFF. The CDR3 DNA reads as TGTGCCAGCAGTGTTAGAGGGAGACATGAAGCTTTCTTT.

This clone was observed once. This chain joins TRBV9 and TRBJ2-1; 7 nucleotides align to TRBD2. The CDR3 runs 19 residues. Losses at the gene ends were 1 base for V and 0 bases for J; bases not matched to a gene: 13. In germline, CDR1 is SGDLS, CDR2 YYNGEE. CDR3 DNA: TGTGCCAGCAGCGTATTGGGGGGAGGGCCCCCCCGCTCCTACAATGAGCAGTTCTTC. This sequence encodes CASSVLGGGPPRSYNEQFF.

The chain combines TRBV7-9 with TRBJ2-1; 8 bases map to TRBD2. CDR1 is SEHNR and CDR2 is FQNEAQ in the germline V gene (reference sequence). Losses at the gene ends were 1 base for V and 7 bases for J; bases not matched to a gene: 12. The CDR3 is 17 amino acids. CDR3: CASSLEGSGAGGNEQFF. Here the CDR3 DNA reads TGTGCCAGCAGCTTAGAAGGGTCCGGCGCGGGGGGAAATGAGCAGTTCTTC.

The chain recombines TRBV28 with TRBJ1-4, with TRBD1 as a possible D gene (6 bases). The CDR3 is 14 amino acids. Germline V gene data show CDR1 as MDHEN and CDR2 as SYDVKM. The V end lost 3 bases, the J end lost 7 bases, and 12 bases lay between the germline ends. The CDR3 region has the DNA TGTGCCAGCAGTTTCTCTGACAGGACTGAAAAACTGTTTTTT. Its translation: CASSFSDRTEKLFF. Variable domain in full (rest from reference TRBV28 and TRBJ1-4): DVKVTQSSRYLVKRTGEKVFLECVQDMDHENMFWYRQDPGLGLRLIYFSYDVKMKEKGDIPEGYSVSREKKERFSLILESASTNQTSMYLCASSFSDRTEKLFFGSGTQLSVL.

This chain connects TRBV5-4 to TRBJ2-1, with TRBD2 matching over 9 bases. The CDR3 is made up of 17 amino acids. Trimming removed 0 bases from V and 6 bases from J; junction bases left unmatched: 10. Germline CDR1 and CDR2: SGHNT and YYREEE (reference sequence). The CDR3 DNA is TGTGCCAGCAGCTTGGTAGGGGGCGGGAGGGTAGGCAATGAGCAGTTCTTC. This sequence encodes CASSLVGGGRVGNEQFF.

J is TRBJ2-4 and V is TRBV5-1; 8 bases are a match to TRBD1. The V segment lost 2 bases and the J segment 2 bases; nucleotides outside the gene matches: 3. The CDR3 has 15 amino acids. Germline CDR1 reads SGHRS; CDR2 reads YFSETQ. The CDR3 sequence is CASSLTGGPKNIQYF. Written as DNA, the CDR3 is TGCGCCAGCAGCTTAACAGGGGGTCCCAAAAACATTCAGTACTTC.

The chain carries TRBV28 and TRBJ1-4; possibly TRBD1 for D (5 bases). V gave up 7 bases and J gave up 4 bases, with 7 bases separating them. This CDR3 is 12 amino acids long. The V gene's germline CDR1 is MDHEN and CDR2 SYDVKM. The CDR3 DNA sequence: TGTGCCAGCATGGGACTTAATGAAAAACTGTTTTTT. Its translation: CASMGLNEKLFF.

The V gene is TRBV5-1, the J gene TRBJ1-2; maybe TRBD1 (5 bases). V shed 0 bases and J shed 8 bases, with 17 bases lying between them. The CDR3 sequence is 15 residues long. Germline V gene data show CDR1 as SGHRS and CDR2 as YFSETQ. The CDR3 bases are TGCGCCAGCAGCTTGGGACCGTTAGGGGAACGGGGCTACACCTTC. This sequence encodes CASSLGPLGERGYTF.

This clone was picked up one time. Within the sample, other DNA sequences also encode this same CDR3. This chain connects TRBV6-1 to TRBJ2-5; 9 bases are shared with TRBD1. CDR1 is MNHNS and CDR2 is SASEGT in the germline V gene. The CDR3 spans 13 residues. V shed 8 bases, J shed 5 bases, and the junction held 6 bases outside the gene matches. This chain's CDR3 is CASSRDRDETQYF. The CDR3 bases are TGTGCCAGCTCCCGGGACAGGGACGAGACCCAGTACTTC.